A selection of T cell receptor beta chains follows, all from one sample in a study of T-cell reconstitution after alpha-beta-depleted transplantation in children. TCRdb recomputed calls from the PCR reads with MiXCR, one row per CDR3 protein. Of approximately 400,000 distinct CDR3 sequences in the sample, 9.5% to 13% are singletons; the top ten hold approximately 5%. This specimen was PBMCs from the stem cell graft donor, taken from the stem cell graft. The receptor source for this set is a human donor who donated a stem cell graft to a child with acute myeloid leukemia. CDR3s include the opening cysteine and the closing phenylalanine or tryptophan. D genes are given only for firm matches. Clone size is given for some rows only: seen once, a few or many times, or a class if the clone is expanded.

V gene	clone size	J gene	D gene	CDR3 protein	CDR3 DNA
TRBV30	NA	TRBJ2-2	TRBD1	CAWSQGAGELFF	TGTGCCTGGAGTCAGGGGGCCGGGGAGCTGTTTTTT
TRBV20-1	NA	TRBJ2-1	TRBD2	CSACLAGGYNEQFF	TGCAGTGCTTGCCTAGCGGGGGGATACAATGAGCAGTTCTTC
TRBV9	few	TRBJ1-5	TRBD1	CASSIGTGNQPQHF	TGTGCCAGCAGCATTGGGACAGGTAATCAGCCCCAGCATTTT
TRBV20-1	many	TRBJ2-1	NA	CSAEGVDSYNEQFF	TGCAGTGCTGAGGGGGTAGACTCCTACAATGAGCAGTTCTTC
TRBV5-6	many	TRBJ1-1	NA	CASSTGGASEAFF	TGTGCCAGCAGCACCGGAGGAGCCTCTGAAGCTTTCTTT
TRBV6-5	few	TRBJ1-1	NA	CASSYWRVGDTEAFF	TGTGCCAGCAGTTACTGGAGGGTTGGGGACACTGAAGCTTTCTTT
TRBV19	NA	TRBJ2-1	NA	CASSIAPTGNEQFF	TGTGCCAGTAGTATAGCACCGACGGGGAATGAGCAGTTCTTC
TRBV12-3/TRBV12-4	many	TRBJ2-2	NA	CASSLGLNINTGELFF	TGTGCCAGCAGTTTAGGGCTAAACATTAACACCGGGGAGCTGTTTTTT
TRBV12-3/TRBV12-4	many	TRBJ1-5	NA	CASTNGYGQPQHF	TGTGCCAGCACCAACGGTTACGGGCAGCCCCAGCATTTT
TRBV20-1	few	TRBJ2-7	TRBD2	CSARDPATSDYEQYF	TGCAGTGCTAGAGATCCTGCGACTAGCGACTACGAGCAGTACTTC
TRBV6-1	many	TRBJ1-2	TRBD1	CASRQDRRGYGYTF	TGTGCCAGCAGACAGGACAGGCGGGGGTATGGCTACACCTTC
TRBV29-1	few	TRBJ2-5	NA	CSVKTSQETQYF	TGCAGCGTTAAGACGAGCCAAGAGACCCAGTACTTC
TRBV5-1	NA	TRBJ2-3	TRBD1	CASSFRGQGGTDTQYF	TGCGCCAGCAGCTTCCGAGGACAGGGGGGAACAGATACGCAGTATTTT
TRBV25-1	many	TRBJ2-5	NA	CASSAPDRKETQYF	TGTGCCAGCAGTGCCCCGGACAGAAAAGAGACCCAGTACTTC
TRBV9	few	TRBJ1-2	TRBD1	CASSYGTGPYAF	TGTGCCAGCAGCTATGGGACAGGGCCTTACGCCTTC
TRBV18	few	TRBJ1-3	TRBD1	CASSPTGQASGNTIYF	TGTGCCAGCTCACCAACTGGACAGGCCTCTGGAAACACCATATATTTT
TRBV20-1	many	TRBJ1-3	NA	CSATRGSGNTIYF	TGCAGTGCTACTAGGGGGTCTGGAAACACCATATATTTT
TRBV7-2	few	TRBJ1-1	NA	CASEQTVNTEAFF	TGTGCCAGCGAGCAGACGGTGAACACTGAAGCTTTCTTT
TRBV6-1	once	TRBJ1-1	NA	CASSEVPNRVGNTEAFF	TGTGCCAGCAGTGAAGTCCCCAACAGGGTCGGGAACACTGAAGCTTTCTTT
TRBV4-1	NA	TRBJ2-1	NA	CASSPDPNRGNNEQFF	TGCGCCAGCAGCCCAGACCCAAATCGAGGAAACAATGAGCAGTTCTTC
TRBV6-5	few	TRBJ2-1	TRBD2	CASRAPGLEQFF	TGTGCCAGCAGGGCACCAGGACTAGAACAGTTCTTC
TRBV29-1	NA	TRBJ1-2	TRBD1	CSAQGADGYTF	TGCAGCGCACAGGGGGCTGATGGCTACACCTTC
TRBV10-3	many	TRBJ1-1	TRBD1	CAISEDRELNTEAFF	TGTGCCATCAGTGAGGACAGGGAGTTGAACACTGAAGCTTTCTTT
TRBV10-3	few	TRBJ2-2	NA	CAISERREVGELFF	TGTGCCATCAGTGAGCGGCGGGAAGTCGGGGAGCTGTTTTTT
TRBV20-1	many	TRBJ1-5	NA	CSAREPGAQGGGPQHF	TGCAGTGCTAGAGAGCCAGGGGCCCAGGGAGGAGGGCCCCAGCATTTT
TRBV20-1	NA	TRBJ1-5	TRBD1	CSARKPGQGARNQPQHF	TGCAGTGCTAGGAAGCCGGGACAGGGGGCTCGAAATCAGCCCCAGCATTTT
TRBV6-1	few	TRBJ1-5	TRBD1	CANSRGTVKQPQHF	TGTGCCAACTCGCGAGGGACAGTCAAGCAGCCCCAGCATTTT
TRBV29-1	NA	TRBJ1-2	NA	CSVLPPPNYGYTF	TGCAGCGTCCTACCCCCACCCAACTATGGCTACACCTTC
TRBV4-1	NA	TRBJ1-1	TRBD1	CASSQDGVQGLGQAFF	TGCGCCAGCAGCCAAGATGGGGTACAGGGGTTGGGACAAGCTTTCTTT
TRBV7-2	few	TRBJ2-7	NA	CASSLVETTFYEQYF	TGTGCCAGCAGCTTAGTGGAGACGACTTTTTACGAGCAGTACTTC
TRBV27	many	TRBJ1-5	NA	CASSLTGKGNQPQHF	TGTGCCAGCAGTTTAACAGGGAAGGGCAATCAGCCCCAGCATTTT
TRBV20-1	NA	TRBJ2-3	NA	CSARGQNTDTQYF	TGCAGTGCTAGAGGCCAAAACACAGATACGCAGTATTTT
TRBV20-1	NA	TRBJ2-7	TRBD1	CSARDGDRGDEQYF	TGCAGTGCTAGAGATGGGGACAGGGGGGACGAGCAGTACTTC
TRBV9	few	TRBJ2-1	TRBD2	CASSAGLAGPNEQFF	TGTGCCAGCAGCGCCGGACTAGCGGGACCCAATGAGCAGTTCTTC
TRBV6-5	few	TRBJ2-5	TRBD1	CASSLGTGGAETQYF	TGTGCCAGCAGTTTAGGGACAGGGGGCGCGGAGACCCAGTACTTC
TRBV5-8	NA	TRBJ2-1	NA	CASSTAGSSYNEQFF	TGTGCCAGCAGCACGGCAGGGAGCTCCTACAATGAGCAGTTCTTC
TRBV27	NA	TRBJ2-2	TRBD1	CASSPRTGMNTGELFF	TGTGCCAGCAGTCCCAGGACAGGGATGAACACCGGGGAGCTGTTTTTT
TRBV7-3	NA	TRBJ2-7	TRBD1	CASSLTTGAYEQYF	TGTGCCAGCAGCTTAACGACAGGGGCCTACGAGCAGTACTTC
TRBV6-5	many	TRBJ2-1	TRBD2	CASSVLTSGVYNEQFF	TGTGCCAGCAGTGTACTGACTAGCGGGGTATACAATGAGCAGTTCTTC
TRBV7-3	few	TRBJ1-1	NA	CASSLKGGVTEAFF	TGTGCCAGCAGCTTAAAGGGGGGGGTCACTGAAGCTTTCTTT
TRBV6-1	NA	TRBJ2-2	TRBD2	CASSGLAGGPDTGELFF	TGTGCCAGCAGTGGACTAGCGGGAGGGCCTGACACCGGGGAGCTGTTTTTT
TRBV7-8	NA	TRBJ2-1	NA	CASSLSLDYNEQFF	TGTGCCAGCAGCTTATCGCTCGACTACAATGAGCAGTTCTTC
TRBV30	many	TRBJ2-2	NA	CAWSASTGELFF	TGTGCCTGGAGTGCCTCCACCGGGGAGCTGTTTTTT
TRBV12-3/TRBV12-4	few	TRBJ2-3	NA	CASSINSGTDTQYF	TGTGCCAGCAGTATCAACTCGGGCACAGATACGCAGTATTTT
TRBV5-1	NA	TRBJ1-4	TRBD1	CASSSGGGSGTDEKLFF	TGCGCCAGCAGCTCCGGGGGGGGGTCCGGGACAGATGAAAAACTGTTTTTT
TRBV7-2	NA	TRBJ1-4	TRBD1	CASSPGQGDEKLFF	TGTGCCAGCAGCCCGGGACAGGGGGATGAAAAACTGTTTTTT
TRBV5-1	NA	TRBJ2-5	TRBD1	CASSSTRQGPQETQYF	TGCGCCAGCAGCTCTACCAGACAGGGGCCCCAAGAGACCCAGTACTTC
TRBV20-1	NA	TRBJ1-2	NA	CSARTTRRGYGYTF	TGCAGTGCTAGAACGACCCGCAGGGGCTATGGCTACACCTTC
TRBV25-1	NA	TRBJ2-2	TRBD2	CASGGLAGNTGELFF	TGTGCCAGCGGAGGACTAGCGGGTAACACCGGGGAGCTGTTTTTT
TRBV20-1	few	TRBJ2-1	NA	CSAPPGVGWEQFF	TGCAGTGCTCCCCCAGGGGTGGGGTGGGAGCAGTTCTTC